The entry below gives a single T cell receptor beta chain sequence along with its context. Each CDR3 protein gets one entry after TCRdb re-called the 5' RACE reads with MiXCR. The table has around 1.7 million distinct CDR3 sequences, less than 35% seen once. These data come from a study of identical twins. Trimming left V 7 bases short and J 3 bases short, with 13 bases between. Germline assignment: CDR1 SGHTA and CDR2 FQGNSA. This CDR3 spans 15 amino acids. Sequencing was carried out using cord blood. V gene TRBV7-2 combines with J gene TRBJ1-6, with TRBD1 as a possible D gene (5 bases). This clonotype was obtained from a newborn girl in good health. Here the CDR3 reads CASTTSGNYNSPLHF. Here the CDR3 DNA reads TGTGCCAGCACCACCTCAGGGAACTATAATTCACCCCTCCACTTT. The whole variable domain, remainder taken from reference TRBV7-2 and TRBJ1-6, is GAGVSQSPSNKVTEKGKDVELRCDPISGHTALYWYRQSLGQGLEFLIYFQGNSAPDKSGLPSDRFSAERTGGSVSTLTIQRTQQEDSAVYLCASTTSGNYNSPLHFGNGTRLTVT.